This T cell receptor (beta chain) appears in the sequencing data of a study of shared clonotypes between healthy human individuals. Background on the study: CD4 naive and CD4 memory each took three plates per donor, while CD8 naive took two and CD8 memory one. General study results and limits: The study found 4.5% to 6% of naive CD4 clonotypes shared across four donors.

A word on this clone: Its antigen is still unknown.

The CDR3 consists of 15 residues. Germline V gene sequence: CDR1 MNHNS, CDR2 SASEGT. V was pared by 4 bases and J by 0 bases, with 10 bases between. Assay execution took place at the deep level. This table comes from immunoSEQ multiplex PCR, and its TCRdb copy is limited to in-frame clones, with some not included. The repertoire holds millions of clones, with roughly 92% as singletons. Those who donated were healthy HIV-negative adults, with no recent acute infections or vaccinations reported. Sequencing input: naive CD4+ T cells sorted from blood. Subset of the sample: CD45RA+ positively selected. The rearrangement uses TRBV6-1 and TRBJ1-5; D gene unclear. The source is a man aged 18 to 29 in good health. CDR3 region: CASSVHYSSNQPQHF. The DNA for the CDR3 is TGTGCCAGCAGTGTGCATTATAGTAGCAATCAGCCCCAGCATTTT.